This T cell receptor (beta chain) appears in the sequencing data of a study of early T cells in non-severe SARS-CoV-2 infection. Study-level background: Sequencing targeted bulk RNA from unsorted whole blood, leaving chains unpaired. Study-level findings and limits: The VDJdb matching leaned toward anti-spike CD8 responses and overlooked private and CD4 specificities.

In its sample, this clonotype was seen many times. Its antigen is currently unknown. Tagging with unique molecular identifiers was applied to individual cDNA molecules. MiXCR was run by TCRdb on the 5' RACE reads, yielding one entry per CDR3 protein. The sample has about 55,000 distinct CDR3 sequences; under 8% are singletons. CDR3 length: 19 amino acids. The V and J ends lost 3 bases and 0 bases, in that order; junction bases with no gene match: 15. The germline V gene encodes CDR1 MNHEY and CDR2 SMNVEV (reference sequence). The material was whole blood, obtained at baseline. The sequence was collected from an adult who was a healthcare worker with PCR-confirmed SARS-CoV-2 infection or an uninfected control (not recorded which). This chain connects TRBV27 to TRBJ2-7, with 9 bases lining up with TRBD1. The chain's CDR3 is CASSLGGGTGQSISYEQYF. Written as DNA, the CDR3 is TGTGCCAGCAGTTTGGGGGGCGGGACAGGGCAATCCATCTCCTACGAGCAGTACTTC.